This T cell receptor beta chain was captured in a study of STAT3 mutations in large granular lymphocyte leukemia. Study in general: Roughly half the longitudinally sequenced T-LGLL patients had canonical STAT3 mutations. Approximately 40% of treated T-LGLL patients showed hematologic response to immunosuppression.

V was shortened by 0 bases and J by 3 bases, with 11 bases between the two germline ends. The CDR3 runs 15 residues. The germline V gene has CDR1 MGHRA and CDR2 YSYEKL. For this clone: Antigen: not known.

TCRdb's table, derived via immunoSEQ multiplex PCR, lists solely in-frame clones and lacks some. The table includes roughly 46,000 clones, approximately 78% detected once. Whole-study results and caveats: All newly emerging clones after therapy were STAT3 wild type. Every T-cell large granular lymphocyte leukemia patient had at least one immunodominant TCR beta clonotype.

The chain links TRBV4-1 to TRBJ1-2; no reliable D call. This receptor was obtained from a human donor with T large granular lymphocyte leukemia. Some clones in this sample may be carry-over from other donors' samples. Material: PBMCs. The CDR3 DNA sequence: TGCGCCAGCAGCCAAGATCCGGGATCGGACTATGGCTACACCTTC. This sequence encodes CASSQDPGSDYGYTF.